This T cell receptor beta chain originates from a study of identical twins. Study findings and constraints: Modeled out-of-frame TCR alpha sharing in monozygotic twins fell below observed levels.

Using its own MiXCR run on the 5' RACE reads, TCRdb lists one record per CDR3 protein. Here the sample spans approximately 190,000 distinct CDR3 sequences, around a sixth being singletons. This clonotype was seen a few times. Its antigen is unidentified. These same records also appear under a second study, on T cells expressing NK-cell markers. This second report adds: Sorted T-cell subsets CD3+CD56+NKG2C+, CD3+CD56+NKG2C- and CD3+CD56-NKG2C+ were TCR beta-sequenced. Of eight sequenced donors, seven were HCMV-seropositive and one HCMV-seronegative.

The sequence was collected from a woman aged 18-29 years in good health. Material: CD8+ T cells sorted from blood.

The CDR3 DNA is TGTGCCAGCAGCCGAAGAGGACTAGGGGGTTGGACCCAGTACTTC. Its protein is CASSRRGLGGWTQYF. The gene calls are TRBV3-1 and TRBJ2-5, with D possibly being TRBD2 (7 bases). The V and J ends lost 4 bases and 7 bases respectively, with 19 bases between them. The CDR3 has 15 residues. Germline lookup yields CDR1 LGHDT and CDR2 YNNKEL (reference sequence).